These 2 T cell receptor beta chains were all obtained from the same sample, sequenced in a study of T cell responses to AZD1222 COVID-19 vaccine. The assay was immunoSEQ multiplex PCR, and TCRdb's table has in-frame clones only and misses some. The sample has approximately 160,000 clones, approximately 90% seen once. The sequences come from peripheral blood, collected on day 0 of MenACWY control vaccination. The receptors derive from an adult in good health.

V is TRBV6-2 or TRBV6-3 and J is TRBJ2-1; possible D gene TRBD2, 6 bases. Trimming took off 1 base at V and 7 bases at J, with 8 bases between the two ends. Germline lookup yields CDR1 MNHEY and CDR2 SVGEGT. The CDR3 has 13 amino acids. The DNA of the CDR3 is TGTGCCAGCAGTTACTTGCGGGATAATGAGCAGTTCTTC. Protein product: CASSYLRDNEQFF.

V usage is TRBV20-1 and J usage is TRBJ1-2, with a weak D call TRBD1 (5 bases). The germline V gene encodes CDR1 DFQATT and CDR2 SNEGSKA (reference sequence). Between the trimmed V and J ends, which lost 3 bases and 1 base, there was a span of 12 bases. The CDR3 has 14 amino acids. CDR3 sequence: CSASGQGYNYGYTF. DNA for the CDR3: TGCAGTGCTAGTGGGCAGGGCTATAACTATGGCTACACCTTC.